The T cell receptor beta chain under discussion was sequenced for a study of regulatory T cells in long-lasting Graves disease. Overall study: Antithyroid drugs had been taken by newly diagnosed Graves' patients for under 3 months. Whole-study findings and limits: Newly diagnosed disease favored TRBV20-1 and TRBJ2-1 over persistent disease. For persistent Graves' patients, TCR diversity was lower than for newly diagnosed ones.

Time point noted: newly diagnosed GD, antithyroid drugs for less than 3 months. PBMC RNA was the source of the TCR library. Staff took around 8.6 milliliters of peripheral blood and put it into EDTA tubes. CDR1 and CDR2 (germline): LGHNA, YNFKEQ. The CDR3 is 14 residues long. V dropped 1 base and J dropped 4 bases, with 10 bases sitting between them. Combining iRepertoire HTBI primers with Arm-PCR of CDR3 regions, the authors built TCR beta libraries. TCRdb fed the multiplex PCR reads into MiXCR, producing one record per CDR3 protein. Here the sample spans around 400,000 distinct CDR3 sequences, about a sixth being singletons. This clonotype was seen at least ten times. Its target is not known.

This clonotype originated in a female donor with Graves disease. The specimen comprised peripheral blood mononuclear cells (PBMCs), sampled at new diagnosis, from a patient treated with antithyroid drugs. The V call is TRBV4-2, the J call TRBJ1-1, with unresolved D. CDR3 in amino acids: CASSQANLGTEAFF. CDR3 sequence (DNA): TGTGCCAGCAGCCAAGCCAATTTGGGCACTGAAGCTTTCTTT.